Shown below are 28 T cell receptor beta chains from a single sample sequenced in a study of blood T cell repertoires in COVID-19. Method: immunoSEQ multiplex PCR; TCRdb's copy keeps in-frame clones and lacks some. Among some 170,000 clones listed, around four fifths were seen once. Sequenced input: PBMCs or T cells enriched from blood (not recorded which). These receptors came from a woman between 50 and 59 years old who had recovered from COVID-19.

DNA of the CDR3: TGTGCCAGCCAACAGGACGGGAACACTGAAGCTTTCTTT. Translating it yields CASQQDGNTEAFF. The chain couples TRBV9 to TRBJ1-1, with D perhaps TRBD1 (5 bases). The CDR3 loop spans 13 amino acids. Trimming cost V 7 bases and J 1 base, with 11 bases left between them. Germline assignment: CDR1 SGDLS and CDR2 YYNGEE.

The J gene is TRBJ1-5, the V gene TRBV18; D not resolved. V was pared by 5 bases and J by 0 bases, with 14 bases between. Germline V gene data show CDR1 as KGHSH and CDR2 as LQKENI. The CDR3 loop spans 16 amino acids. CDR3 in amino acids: CASSSSGPNSNQPQHF. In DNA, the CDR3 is TGTGCCAGCTCAAGTTCTGGCCCCAATAGCAATCAGCCCCAGCATTTT.

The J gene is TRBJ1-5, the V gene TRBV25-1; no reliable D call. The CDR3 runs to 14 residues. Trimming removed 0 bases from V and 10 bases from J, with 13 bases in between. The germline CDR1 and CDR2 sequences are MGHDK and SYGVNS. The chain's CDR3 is CASSEYEPEYPQHF. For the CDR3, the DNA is TGTGCCAGCAGTGAATATGAGCCCGAATACCCCCAGCATTTT.

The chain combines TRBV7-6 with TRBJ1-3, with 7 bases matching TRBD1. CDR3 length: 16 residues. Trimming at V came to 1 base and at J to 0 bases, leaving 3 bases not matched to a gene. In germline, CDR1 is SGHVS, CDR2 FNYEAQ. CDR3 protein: CASSLDRGLSGNTIYF. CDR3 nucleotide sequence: TGTGCCAGCAGCTTAGACAGGGGCCTCTCTGGAAACACCATATATTTT.

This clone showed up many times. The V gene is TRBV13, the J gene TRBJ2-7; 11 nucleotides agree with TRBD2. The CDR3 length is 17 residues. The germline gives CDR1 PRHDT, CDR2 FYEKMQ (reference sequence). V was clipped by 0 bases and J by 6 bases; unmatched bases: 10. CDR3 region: CASSLGSLAGGPGEQYF. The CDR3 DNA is TGTGCCAGCAGCTTAGGCTCCCTAGCGGGAGGTCCCGGCGAGCAGTACTTC.

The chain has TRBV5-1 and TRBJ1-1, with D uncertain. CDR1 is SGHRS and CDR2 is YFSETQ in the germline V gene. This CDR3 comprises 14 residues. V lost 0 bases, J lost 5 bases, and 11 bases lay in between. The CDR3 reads CASSLGDGGTEAFF. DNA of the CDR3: TGCGCCAGCAGCTTGGGTGACGGAGGGACTGAAGCTTTCTTT. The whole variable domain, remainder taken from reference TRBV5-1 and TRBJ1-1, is KAGVTQTPRYLIKTRGQQVTLSCSPISGHRSVSWYQQTPGQGLQFLFEYFSETQRNKGNFPGRFSGRQFSNSRSEMNVSTLELGDSALYLCASSLGDGGTEAFFGQGTRLTVV.

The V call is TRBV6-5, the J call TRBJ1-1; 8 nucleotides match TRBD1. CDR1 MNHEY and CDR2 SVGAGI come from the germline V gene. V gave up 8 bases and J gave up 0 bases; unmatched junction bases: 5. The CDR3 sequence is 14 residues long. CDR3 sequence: CASFPGQVNTEAFF. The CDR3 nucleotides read TGTGCCAGCTTCCCGGGACAGGTGAACACTGAAGCTTTCTTT.

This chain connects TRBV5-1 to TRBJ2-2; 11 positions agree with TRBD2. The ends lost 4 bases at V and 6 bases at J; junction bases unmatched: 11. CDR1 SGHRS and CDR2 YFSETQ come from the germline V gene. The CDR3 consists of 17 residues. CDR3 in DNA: TGCGCCAGCAGCCCGACCAGTAGCGGGAGGGCCTCCGGGGAGCTGTTTTTT. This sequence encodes CASSPTSSGRASGELFF.

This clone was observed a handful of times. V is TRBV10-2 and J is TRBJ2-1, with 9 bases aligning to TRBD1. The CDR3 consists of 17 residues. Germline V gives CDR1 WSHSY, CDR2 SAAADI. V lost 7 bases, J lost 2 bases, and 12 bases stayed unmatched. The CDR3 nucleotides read TGCGCCAGCATTGGGGGGACAGGGATCGGGACCTACAATGAGCAGTTCTTC. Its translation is CASIGGTGIGTYNEQFF.

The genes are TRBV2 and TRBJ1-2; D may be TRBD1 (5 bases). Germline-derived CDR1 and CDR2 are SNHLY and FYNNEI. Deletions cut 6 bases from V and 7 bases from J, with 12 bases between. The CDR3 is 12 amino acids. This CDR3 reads CASSAGLGGYTF. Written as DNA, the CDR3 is TGTGCCAGCAGCGCAGGGCTGGGTGGCTACACCTTC.

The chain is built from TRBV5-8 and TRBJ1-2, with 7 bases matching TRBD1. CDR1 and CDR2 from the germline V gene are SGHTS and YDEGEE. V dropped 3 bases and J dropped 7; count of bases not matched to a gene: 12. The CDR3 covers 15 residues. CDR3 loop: CASSSIGQDLGGYTF. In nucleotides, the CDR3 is TGTGCCAGCAGCTCAATTGGACAGGATCTCGGTGGCTACACCTTC.

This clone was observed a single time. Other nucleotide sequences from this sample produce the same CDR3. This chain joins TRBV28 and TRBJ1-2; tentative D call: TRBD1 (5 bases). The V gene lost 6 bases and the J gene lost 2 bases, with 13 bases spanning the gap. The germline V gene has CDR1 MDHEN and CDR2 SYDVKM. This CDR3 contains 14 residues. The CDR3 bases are TGTGCCAGCAGCCTGGGGGGGGGAAACTATGGCTACACCTTC. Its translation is CASSLGGGNYGYTF.

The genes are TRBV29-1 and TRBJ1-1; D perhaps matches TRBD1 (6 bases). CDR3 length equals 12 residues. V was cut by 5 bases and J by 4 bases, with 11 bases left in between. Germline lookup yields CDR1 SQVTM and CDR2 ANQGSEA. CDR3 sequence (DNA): TGCAGCGTTAAGCAGGGGAGCACTGAAGCTTTCTTT. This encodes CSVKQGSTEAFF. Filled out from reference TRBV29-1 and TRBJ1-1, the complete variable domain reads SAVISQKPSRDICQRGTSLTIQCQVDSQVTMMFWYRQQPGQSLTLIATANQGSEATYESGFVIDKFPISRPNLTFSTLTVSNMSPEDSSIYLCSVKQGSTEAFFGQGTRLTVV.

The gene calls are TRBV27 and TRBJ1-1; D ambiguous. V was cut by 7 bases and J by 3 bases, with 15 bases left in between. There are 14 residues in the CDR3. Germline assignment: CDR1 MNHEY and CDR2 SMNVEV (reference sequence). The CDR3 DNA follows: TGTGCCAGCACTTCGGTCCTACCCCACACTGAAGCTTTCTTT. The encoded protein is CASTSVLPHTEAFF.

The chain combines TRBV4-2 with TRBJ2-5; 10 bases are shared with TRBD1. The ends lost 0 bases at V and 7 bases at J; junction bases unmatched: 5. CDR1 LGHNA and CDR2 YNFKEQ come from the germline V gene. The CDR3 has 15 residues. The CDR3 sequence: CASSQEERDRGTQYF. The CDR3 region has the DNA TGTGCCAGCAGCCAAGAGGAACGGGACAGGGGGACCCAGTACTTC.

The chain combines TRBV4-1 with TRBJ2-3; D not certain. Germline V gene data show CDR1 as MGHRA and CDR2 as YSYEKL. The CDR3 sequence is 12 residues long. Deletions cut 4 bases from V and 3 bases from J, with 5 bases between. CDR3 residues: CASSPETDTQYF. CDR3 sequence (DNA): TGCGCCAGCAGCCCCGAGACAGATACGCAGTATTTT.

CDR3 in amino acids: CASSHQPGTGPYEQYF. The CDR3 DNA follows: TGTGCCAGCAGCCATCAACCCGGGACAGGGCCTTACGAGCAGTACTTC. The V gene is TRBV3-1 (or the pseudogene TRBV3-2), the J gene TRBJ2-7; TRBD1 matches 9 bases. The CDR3 covers 16 residues. Germline V gene lookup returns CDR1 LGHDT and CDR2 YNNKEL (reference sequence). V was pared by 3 bases and J by 4 bases, with 10 bases of the junction left unmatched.

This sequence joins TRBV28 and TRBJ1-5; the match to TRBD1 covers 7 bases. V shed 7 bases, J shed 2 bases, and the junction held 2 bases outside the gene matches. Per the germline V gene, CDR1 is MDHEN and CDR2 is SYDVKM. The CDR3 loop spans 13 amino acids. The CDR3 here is CASNQGGNQPQHF. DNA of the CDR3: TGTGCCAGCAACCAGGGGGGCAATCAGCCCCAGCATTTT. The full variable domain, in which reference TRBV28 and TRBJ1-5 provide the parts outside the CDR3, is DVKVTQSSRYLVKRTGEKVFLECVQDMDHENMFWYRQDPGLGLRLIYFSYDVKMKEKGDIPEGYSVSREKKERFSLILESASTNQTSMYLCASNQGGNQPQHFGDGTRLSIL.

The CDR3: CAWSPRGNSNQPQHF. The CDR3 DNA is TGTGCCTGGAGTCCCCGGGGGAATAGCAATCAGCCCCAGCATTTT. The chain combines TRBV30 with TRBJ1-5; D is possibly TRBD1 (5 bases). The CDR3 covers 15 residues. V lost 2 bases to trimming and J lost 0 bases, with 11 bases between them. CDR1 GTSNPN and CDR2 SVGIG come from the germline V gene (reference sequence).

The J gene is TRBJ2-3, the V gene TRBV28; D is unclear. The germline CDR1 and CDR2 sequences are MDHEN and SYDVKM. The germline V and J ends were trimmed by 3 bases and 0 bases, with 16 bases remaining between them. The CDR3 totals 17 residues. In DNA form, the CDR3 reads TGTGCCAGCAGTTTCCGCACTAAGCGACGGAGCACAGATACGCAGTATTTT. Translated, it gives CASSFRTKRRSTDTQYF.

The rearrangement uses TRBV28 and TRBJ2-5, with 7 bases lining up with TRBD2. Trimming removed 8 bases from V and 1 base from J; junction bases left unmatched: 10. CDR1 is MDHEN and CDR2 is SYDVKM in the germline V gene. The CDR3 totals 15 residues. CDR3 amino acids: CASWGGSVGQETQYF. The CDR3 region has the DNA TGTGCCAGCTGGGGGGGGAGCGTCGGCCAAGAGACCCAGTACTTC.

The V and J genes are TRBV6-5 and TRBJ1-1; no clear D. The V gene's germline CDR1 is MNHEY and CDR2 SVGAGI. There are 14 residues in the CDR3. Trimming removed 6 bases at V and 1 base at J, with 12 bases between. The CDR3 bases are TGTGCCAGCAGCTGGAGTCTCGAGAACACTGAAGCTTTCTTT. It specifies CASSWSLENTEAFF.

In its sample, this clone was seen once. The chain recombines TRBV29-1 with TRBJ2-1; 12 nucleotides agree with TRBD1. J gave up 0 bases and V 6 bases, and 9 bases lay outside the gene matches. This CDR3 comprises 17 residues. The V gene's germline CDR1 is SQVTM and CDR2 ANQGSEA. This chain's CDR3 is CSVPGQGARGSYNEQFF. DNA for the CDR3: TGCAGCGTCCCGGGACAGGGGGCAAGGGGCTCCTACAATGAGCAGTTCTTC.

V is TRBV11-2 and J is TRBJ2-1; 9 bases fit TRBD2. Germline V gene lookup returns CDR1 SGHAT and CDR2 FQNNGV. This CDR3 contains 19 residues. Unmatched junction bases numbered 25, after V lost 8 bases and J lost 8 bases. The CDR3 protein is CASPRGRGVSGLASYEQFF. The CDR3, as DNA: TGTGCCAGCCCCCGGGGCAGGGGTGTATCGGGACTAGCTTCTTATGAGCAGTTCTTC.

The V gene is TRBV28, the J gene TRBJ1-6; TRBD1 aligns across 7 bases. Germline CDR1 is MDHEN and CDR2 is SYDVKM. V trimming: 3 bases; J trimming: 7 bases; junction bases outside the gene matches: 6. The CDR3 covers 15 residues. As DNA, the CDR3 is TGTGCCAGCAGTTTGGTCCAGGGGGTGAATTCACCCCTCCACTTT. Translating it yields CASSLVQGVNSPLHF.

The CDR3 DNA reads as TGTGCCAGCAGCTCCCCGGGTCACGATCCGGCTAATGAAAAACTGTTTTTT. Protein: CASSSPGHDPANEKLFF. The chain employs TRBV5-8 and TRBJ1-4; D gene uncertain. The CDR3 is made up of 17 amino acids. Trimming removed 3 bases from V and 3 bases from J, with 18 bases in between. CDR1 and CDR2 from the germline V gene are SGHTS and YDEGEE.

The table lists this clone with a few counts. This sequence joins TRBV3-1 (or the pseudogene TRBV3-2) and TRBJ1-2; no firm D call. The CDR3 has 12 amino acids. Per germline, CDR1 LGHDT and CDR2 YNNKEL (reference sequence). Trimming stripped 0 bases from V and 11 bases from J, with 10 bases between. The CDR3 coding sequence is TGTGCCAGCAGCCAAGATGACGGAGCTTACACCTTC. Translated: CASSQDDGAYTF.

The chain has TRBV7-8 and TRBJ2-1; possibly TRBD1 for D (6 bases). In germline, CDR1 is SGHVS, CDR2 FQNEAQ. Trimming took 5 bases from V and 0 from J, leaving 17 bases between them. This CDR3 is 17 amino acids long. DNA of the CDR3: TGTGCCAGCAGCAAGACAGGATCGATTAGCTCCTACAATGAGCAGTTCTTC. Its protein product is CASSKTGSISSYNEQFF.